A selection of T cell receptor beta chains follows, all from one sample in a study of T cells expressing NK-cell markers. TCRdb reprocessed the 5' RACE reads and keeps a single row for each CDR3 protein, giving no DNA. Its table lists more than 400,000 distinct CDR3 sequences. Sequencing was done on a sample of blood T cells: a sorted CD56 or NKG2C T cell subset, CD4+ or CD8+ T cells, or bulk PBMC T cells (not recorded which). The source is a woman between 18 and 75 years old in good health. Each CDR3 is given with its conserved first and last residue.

CASSRNRDTEAFF	TRBJ1-1	TRBV6-1
CASSLLQGATEAFF	TRBJ1-1	TRBV12-3/TRBV12-4
CASSTYIGLGYTF	TRBJ1-2	TRBV7-2
CASSLGPTGQFF	TRBJ2-1	TRBV7-9
CASSVASGGAEKLFF	TRBJ1-4	TRBV9
CASRIGNTIYF	TRBJ1-3	TRBV12-3/TRBV12-4
CASSPSGGRMFDEQFF	TRBJ2-1	TRBV28
CASSSWDGAAATNEKLFF	TRBJ1-4	TRBV12-3/TRBV12-4
CASSYVEHQPQHF	TRBJ1-5	TRBV6-2/TRBV6-3
CASRFREGQREQFF	TRBJ2-1	TRBV7-8
CASSLDGGRKGDTQYF	TRBJ2-3	TRBV7-2
CASSGALGGSFADTQYF	TRBJ2-3	TRBV5-1
CASSLGGVGTEAFF	TRBJ1-1	TRBV5-1
CASSLAYVAGAADTQYF	TRBJ2-3	TRBV5-1
CASGLETGVRTEAFF	TRBJ1-1	TRBV12-5
CASSAGEFDTDTQYF	TRBJ2-3	TRBV5-1
CASSLPSDTQYF	TRBJ2-3	TRBV5-1
CASRQDRANIQYF	TRBJ2-4	TRBV28
CASSPPSRNIQYF	TRBJ2-4	TRBV12-3/TRBV12-4
CASSPRQGSQVGELFF	TRBJ2-2	TRBV11-3
CASSYRTAFSYEQYF	TRBJ2-7	TRBV6-5
CASSAKGDTGELFF	TRBJ2-2	TRBV6-2/TRBV6-3
CSAREGNTIYF	TRBJ1-3	TRBV20-1
CASSLARDLPGNEQFF	TRBJ2-1	TRBV4-2
CASGKRNTGELFF	TRBJ2-2	TRBV7-2
CASSILDRVNEQFF	TRBJ2-1	TRBV19
CASSEISGSSDTQYF	TRBJ2-3	TRBV6-4
CSARTSGRADEQFF	TRBJ2-1	TRBV20-1
CSVEAAAGDPYGKYF	TRBJ2-7	TRBV29-1
CASSPSGPSPGGTDTQYF	TRBJ2-3	TRBV28
CASSIQAENTEAFF	TRBJ1-1	TRBV19
CASSPDNGNSPLHF	TRBJ1-6	TRBV9
CASSQTTGATGELFF	TRBJ2-2	TRBV4-1
CATYRGYEQYF	TRBJ2-7	TRBV28
CASSGSDIYHYGYTF	TRBJ1-2	TRBV7-9
CSSGRGLEETQYF	TRBJ2-5	TRBV20-1